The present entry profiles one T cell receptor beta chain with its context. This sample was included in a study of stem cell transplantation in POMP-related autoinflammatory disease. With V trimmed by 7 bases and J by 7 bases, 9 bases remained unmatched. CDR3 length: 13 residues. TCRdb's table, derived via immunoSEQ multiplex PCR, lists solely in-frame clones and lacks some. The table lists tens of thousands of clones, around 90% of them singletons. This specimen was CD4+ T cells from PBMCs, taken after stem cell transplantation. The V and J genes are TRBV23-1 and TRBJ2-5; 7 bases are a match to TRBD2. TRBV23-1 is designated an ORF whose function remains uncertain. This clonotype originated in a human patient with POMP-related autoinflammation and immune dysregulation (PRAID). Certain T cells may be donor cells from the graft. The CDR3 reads CASTPGGGGTQYF. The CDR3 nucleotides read TGCGCCAGCACCCCAGGCGGGGGAGGGACCCAGTACTTC.